This passage covers 2 T cell receptor beta chains from one sample sequenced in a study of beta chain features in type 1 diabetes. cDNA synthesis used the whole RNA isolate, giving expressed TCRB sequences. TCRdb keeps only in-frame clones here, not all; method: immunoSEQ multiplex PCR. The table has 200,000 to 250,000 clones, around 14% seen once. No antigen has been identified for these receptors. Whole-study findings and limits: In every one of the four CD4+ subsets, TCRB CDR3s were moderately but significantly shorter in Type 1 diabetes patients.

Material: naive CD4+ T cells from blood. All receptors derive from a man between 25 and 39 years old with type 1 diabetes.

This clone was observed a handful of times. The CDR3 loop reads CASSQELTSGRAMTDTQYF. The CDR3 region has the DNA TGCGCCAGCAGCCAAGAACTGACTAGCGGGAGGGCCATGACAGATACGCAGTATTTT. V and J are TRBV4-1 and TRBJ2-3, with TRBD2 matching 14 bases. CDR3 length: 19 residues. The germline V gene has CDR1 MGHRA and CDR2 YSYEKL. V lost 0 bases and J lost 3; bases outside the gene matches: 8.

This clone was observed a few times. V is TRBV29-1 and J is TRBJ2-1, with TRBD1 as a possible D gene (6 bases). The CDR3 consists of 14 residues. Trimming pared 7 bases from V and 3 bases from J, leaving 16 bases between. From germline, CDR1 is SQVTM and CDR2 ANQGSEA. The CDR3 bases are TGCAGCGGCGAGGCCAGGGGTTTCTACAATGAGCAGTTCTTC. Its protein product is CSGEARGFYNEQFF.